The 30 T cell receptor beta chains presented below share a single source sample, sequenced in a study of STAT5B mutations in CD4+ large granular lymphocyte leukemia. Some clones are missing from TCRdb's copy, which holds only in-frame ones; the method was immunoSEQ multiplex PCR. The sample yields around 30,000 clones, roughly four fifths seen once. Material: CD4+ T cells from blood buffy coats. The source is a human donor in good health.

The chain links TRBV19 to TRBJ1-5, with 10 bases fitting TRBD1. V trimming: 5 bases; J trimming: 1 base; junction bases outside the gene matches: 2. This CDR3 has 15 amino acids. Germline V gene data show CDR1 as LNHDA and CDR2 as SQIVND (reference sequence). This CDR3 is CASSGTGVSNQPQHF. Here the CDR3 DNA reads TGTGCCAGTAGTGGGACAGGGGTCAGCAATCAGCCCCAGCATTTT.

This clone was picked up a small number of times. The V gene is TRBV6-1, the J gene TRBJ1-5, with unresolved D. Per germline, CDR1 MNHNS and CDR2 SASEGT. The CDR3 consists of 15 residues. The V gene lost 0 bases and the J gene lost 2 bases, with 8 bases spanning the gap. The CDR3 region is CASSEAPGGNQPQHF. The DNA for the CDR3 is TGTGCCAGCAGTGAAGCCCCGGGAGGCAATCAGCCCCAGCATTTT.

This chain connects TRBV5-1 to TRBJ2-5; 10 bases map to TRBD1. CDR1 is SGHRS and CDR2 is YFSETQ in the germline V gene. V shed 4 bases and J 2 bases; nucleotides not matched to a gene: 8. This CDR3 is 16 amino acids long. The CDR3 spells CASSRTGGRGQETQYF. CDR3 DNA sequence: TGCGCCAGCAGCCGGACAGGGGGAAGAGGTCAAGAGACCCAGTACTTC.

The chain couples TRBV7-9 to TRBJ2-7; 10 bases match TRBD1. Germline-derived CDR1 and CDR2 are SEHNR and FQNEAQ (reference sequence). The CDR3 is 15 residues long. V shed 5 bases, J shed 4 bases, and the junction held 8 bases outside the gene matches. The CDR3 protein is CASSHTGTGEYEQYF. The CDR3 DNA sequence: TGTGCCAGCAGCCATACCGGGACAGGGGAATACGAGCAGTACTTC.

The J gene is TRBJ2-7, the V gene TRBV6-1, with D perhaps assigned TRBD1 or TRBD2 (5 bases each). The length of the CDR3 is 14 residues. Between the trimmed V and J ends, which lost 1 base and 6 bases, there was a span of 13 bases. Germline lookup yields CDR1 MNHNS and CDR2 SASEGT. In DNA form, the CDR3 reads TGTGCCAGCAGTGAAGTAGGGGTCCGGGGCGAGCAGTACTTC. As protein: CASSEVGVRGEQYF.

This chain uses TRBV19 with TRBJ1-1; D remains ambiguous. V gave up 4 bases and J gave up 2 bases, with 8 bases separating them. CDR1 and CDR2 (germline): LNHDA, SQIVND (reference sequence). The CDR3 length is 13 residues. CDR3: CASSTRQNTEAFF. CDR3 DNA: TGTGCCAGTAGTACCCGACAAAACACTGAAGCTTTCTTT.

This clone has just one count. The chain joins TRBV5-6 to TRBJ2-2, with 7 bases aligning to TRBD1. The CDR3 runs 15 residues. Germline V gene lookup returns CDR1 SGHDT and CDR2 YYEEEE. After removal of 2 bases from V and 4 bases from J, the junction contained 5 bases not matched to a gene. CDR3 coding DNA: TGTGCCAGCAGCTTCCGGGACAGAGTCACCGGGGAGCTGTTTTTT. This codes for CASSFRDRVTGELFF.

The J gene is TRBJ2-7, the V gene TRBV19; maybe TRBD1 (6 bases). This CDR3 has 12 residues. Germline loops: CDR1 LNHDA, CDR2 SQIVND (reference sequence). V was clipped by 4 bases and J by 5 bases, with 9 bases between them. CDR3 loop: CASSRYRDEQYF. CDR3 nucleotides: TGTGCCAGTAGTAGATACAGGGACGAGCAGTACTTC. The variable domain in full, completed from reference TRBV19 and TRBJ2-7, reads DGGITQSPKYLFRKEGQNVTLSCEQNLNHDAMYWYRQDPGQGLRLIYYSQIVNDFQKGDIAEGYSVSREKKESFPLTVTSAQKNPTAFYLCASSRYRDEQYFGPGTRLTVT.

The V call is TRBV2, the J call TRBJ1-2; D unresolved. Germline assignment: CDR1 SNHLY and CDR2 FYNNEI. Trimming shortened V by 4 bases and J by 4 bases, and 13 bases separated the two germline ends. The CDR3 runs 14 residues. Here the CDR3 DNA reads TGTGCCAGCAGTGTGAGTCAGGAGATCTATGGCTACACCTTC. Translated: CASSVSQEIYGYTF.

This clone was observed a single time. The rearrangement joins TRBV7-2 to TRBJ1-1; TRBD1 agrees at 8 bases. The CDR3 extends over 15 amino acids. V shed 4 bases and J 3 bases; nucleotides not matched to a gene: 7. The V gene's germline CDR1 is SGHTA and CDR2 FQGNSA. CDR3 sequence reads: CASSWVGQGDTEAFF. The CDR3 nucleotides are TGTGCCAGCAGCTGGGTAGGACAGGGAGACACTGAAGCTTTCTTT.

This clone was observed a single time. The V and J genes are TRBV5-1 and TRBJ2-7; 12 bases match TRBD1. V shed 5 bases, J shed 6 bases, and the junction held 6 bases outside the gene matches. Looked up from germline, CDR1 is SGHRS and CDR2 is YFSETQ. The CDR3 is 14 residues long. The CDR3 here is CASRTGTGGPEQYF. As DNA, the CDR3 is TGCGCCAGCAGGACTGGGACAGGGGGCCCCGAGCAGTACTTC.

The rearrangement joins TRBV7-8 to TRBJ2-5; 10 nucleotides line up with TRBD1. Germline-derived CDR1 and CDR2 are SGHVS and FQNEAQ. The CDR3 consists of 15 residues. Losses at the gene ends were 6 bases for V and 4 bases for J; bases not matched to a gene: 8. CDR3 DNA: TGTGCCAGCAGGAGGGACAGGGGTCAATCAGAGACCCAGTACTTC. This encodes CASRRDRGQSETQYF.

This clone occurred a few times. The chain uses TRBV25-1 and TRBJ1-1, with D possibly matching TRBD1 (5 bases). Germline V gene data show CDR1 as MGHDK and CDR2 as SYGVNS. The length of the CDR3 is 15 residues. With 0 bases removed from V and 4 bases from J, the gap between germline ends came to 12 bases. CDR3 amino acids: CASSEYGGRSTEAFF. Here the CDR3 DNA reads TGTGCCAGCAGTGAATATGGGGGGAGGAGCACTGAAGCTTTCTTT.

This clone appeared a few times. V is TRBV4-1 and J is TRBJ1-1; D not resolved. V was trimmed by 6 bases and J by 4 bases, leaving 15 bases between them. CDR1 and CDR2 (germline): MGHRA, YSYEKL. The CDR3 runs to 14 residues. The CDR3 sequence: CASRGILRGTEAFF. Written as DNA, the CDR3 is TGCGCCAGCAGGGGGATCCTTAGAGGCACTGAAGCTTTCTTT.

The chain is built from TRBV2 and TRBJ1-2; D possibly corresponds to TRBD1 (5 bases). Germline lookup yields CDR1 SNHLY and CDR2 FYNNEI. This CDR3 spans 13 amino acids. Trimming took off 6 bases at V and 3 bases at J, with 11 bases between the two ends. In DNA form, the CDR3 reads TGTGCCAGCAGCTCAGGGTTCGACTATGGCTACACCTTC. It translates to CASSSGFDYGYTF. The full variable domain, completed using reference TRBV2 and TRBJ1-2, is EPEVTQTPSHQVTQMGQEVILRCVPISNHLYFYWYRQILGQKVEFLVSFYNNEISEKSEIFDDQFSVERPDGSNFTLKIRSTKLEDSAMYFCASSSGFDYGYTFGSGTRLTVV.

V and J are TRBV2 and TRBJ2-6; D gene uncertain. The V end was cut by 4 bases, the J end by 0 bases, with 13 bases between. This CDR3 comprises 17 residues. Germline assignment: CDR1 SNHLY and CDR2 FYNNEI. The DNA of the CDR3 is TGTGCCAGCAGTGCGGGCCAGACGTACTCTGGGGCCAACGTCCTGACTTTC. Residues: CASSAGQTYSGANVLTF.

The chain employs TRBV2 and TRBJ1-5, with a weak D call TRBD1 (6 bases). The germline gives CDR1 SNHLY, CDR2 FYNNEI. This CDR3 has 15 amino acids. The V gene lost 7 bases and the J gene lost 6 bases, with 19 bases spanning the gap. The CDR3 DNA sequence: TGTGCCAGCACTCTTGGAGGACAGTTGGTTCAGCCCCAGCATTTT. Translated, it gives CASTLGGQLVQPQHF.

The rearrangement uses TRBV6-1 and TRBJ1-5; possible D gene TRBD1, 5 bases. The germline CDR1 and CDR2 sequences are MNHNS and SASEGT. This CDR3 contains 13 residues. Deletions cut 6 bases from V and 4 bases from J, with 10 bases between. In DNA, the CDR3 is TGTGCCAGCAGGGGGGTCGGGAATCAGCCCCAGCATTTT. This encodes CASRGVGNQPQHF.

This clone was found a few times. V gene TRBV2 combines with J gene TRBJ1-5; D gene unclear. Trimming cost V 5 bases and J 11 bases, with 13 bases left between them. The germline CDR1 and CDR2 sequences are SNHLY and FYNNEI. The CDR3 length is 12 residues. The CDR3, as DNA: TGTGCCAGCAGTTTCTCGGTCGCCTCCCAGCATTTT. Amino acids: CASSFSVASQHF. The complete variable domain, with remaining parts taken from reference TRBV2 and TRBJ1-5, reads EPEVTQTPSHQVTQMGQEVILRCVPISNHLYFYWYRQILGQKVEFLVSFYNNEISEKSEIFDDQFSVERPDGSNFTLKIRSTKLEDSAMYFCASSFSVASQHFGDGTRLSIL.

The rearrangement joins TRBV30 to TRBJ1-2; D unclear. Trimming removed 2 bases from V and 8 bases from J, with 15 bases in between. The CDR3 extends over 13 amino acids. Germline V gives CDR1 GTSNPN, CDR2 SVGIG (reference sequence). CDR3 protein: CAWSRLLGNGYTF. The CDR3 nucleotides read TGTGCCTGGAGTCGGCTCCTGGGGAACGGCTACACCTTC.

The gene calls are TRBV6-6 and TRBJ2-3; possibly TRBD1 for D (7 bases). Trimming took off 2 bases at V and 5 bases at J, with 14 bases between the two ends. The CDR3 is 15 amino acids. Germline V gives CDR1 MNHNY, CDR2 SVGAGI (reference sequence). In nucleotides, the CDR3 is TGTGCCAGCAGTTACGCGGGACAGACAAGAGATACGCAGTATTTT. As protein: CASSYAGQTRDTQYF.

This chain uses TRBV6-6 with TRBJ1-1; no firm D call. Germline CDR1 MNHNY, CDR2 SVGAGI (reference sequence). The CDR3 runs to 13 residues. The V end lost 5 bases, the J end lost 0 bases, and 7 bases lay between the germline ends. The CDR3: CASSDTMNTEAFF. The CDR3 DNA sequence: TGTGCCAGCAGTGACACGATGAACACTGAAGCTTTCTTT.

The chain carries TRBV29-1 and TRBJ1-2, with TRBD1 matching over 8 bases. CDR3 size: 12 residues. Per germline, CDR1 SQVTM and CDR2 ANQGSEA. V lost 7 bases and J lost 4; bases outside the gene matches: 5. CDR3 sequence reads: CSATGDGYGYTF. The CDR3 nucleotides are TGCAGCGCGACAGGGGATGGCTATGGCTACACCTTC.

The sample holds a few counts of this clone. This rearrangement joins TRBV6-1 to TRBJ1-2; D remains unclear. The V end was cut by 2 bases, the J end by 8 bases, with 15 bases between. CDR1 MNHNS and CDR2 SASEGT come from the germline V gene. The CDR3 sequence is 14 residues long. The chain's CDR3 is CASSEPLGGRGYTF. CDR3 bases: TGTGCCAGCAGTGAACCCTTGGGAGGGCGAGGCTACACCTTC.

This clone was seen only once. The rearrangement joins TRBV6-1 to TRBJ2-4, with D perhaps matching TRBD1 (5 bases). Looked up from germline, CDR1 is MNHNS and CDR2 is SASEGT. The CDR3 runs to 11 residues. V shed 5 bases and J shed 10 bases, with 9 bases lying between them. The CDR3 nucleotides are TGTGCCAGCAGTTACCAGGGAATTCAGTACTTC. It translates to CASSYQGIQYF.

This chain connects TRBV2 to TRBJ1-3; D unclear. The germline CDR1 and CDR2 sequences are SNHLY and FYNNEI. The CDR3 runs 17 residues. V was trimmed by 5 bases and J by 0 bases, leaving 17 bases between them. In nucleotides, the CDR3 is TGTGCCAGCAGTAAACTCCGTCCCTGGGACTCTGGAAACACCATATATTTT. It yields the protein CASSKLRPWDSGNTIYF.

The CDR3 DNA reads TGTGCCAGCAGTGAAGCAGGAGGGGCCGGGGAGCTGTTTTTT. Amino acid sequence: CASSEAGGAGELFF. The V and J genes are TRBV2 and TRBJ2-2, with a weak D call TRBD2 (6 bases). Germline V gene sequence: CDR1 SNHLY, CDR2 FYNNEI. V was pared by 0 bases and J by 6 bases, with 8 bases between. The CDR3 is 14 residues long.

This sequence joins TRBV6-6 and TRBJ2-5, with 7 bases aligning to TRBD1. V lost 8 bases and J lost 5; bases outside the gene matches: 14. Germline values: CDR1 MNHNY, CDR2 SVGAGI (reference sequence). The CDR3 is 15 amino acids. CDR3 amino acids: CASRQGLGIVETQYF. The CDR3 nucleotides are TGTGCCAGCCGACAGGGTCTCGGGATAGTGGAGACCCAGTACTTC.

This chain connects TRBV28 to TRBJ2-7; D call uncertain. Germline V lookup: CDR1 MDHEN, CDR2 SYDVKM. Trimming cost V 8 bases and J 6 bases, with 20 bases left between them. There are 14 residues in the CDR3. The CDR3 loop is CASGVQIPPREQYF. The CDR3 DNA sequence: TGTGCCAGCGGCGTTCAGATCCCTCCCCGCGAGCAGTACTTC.

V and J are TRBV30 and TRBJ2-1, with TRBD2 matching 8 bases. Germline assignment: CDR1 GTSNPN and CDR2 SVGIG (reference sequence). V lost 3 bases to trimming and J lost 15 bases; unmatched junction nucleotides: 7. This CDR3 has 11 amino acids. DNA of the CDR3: TGTGCCTGGAGCAAGGGACTAGAACGGTTCTTC. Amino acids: CAWSKGLERFF.